Listed below are T cell receptor beta chains from one sample, sequenced in a study of T-cell memory formation after mild COVID-19. TCRdb independently ran MiXCR on the 5' RACE reads; one entry per CDR3 protein. The sample carries 200,000 to 300,000 distinct CDR3 sequences, approximately 15% recorded once. Sequenced input: PBMCs or a T cell subset sorted from them (not recorded which). The receptors were sampled from an adult woman who had mild COVID-19 (a few samples of this study predate the infection). Cell type and time point are not known. Both conserved end residues are part of each CDR3. D genes are given only for firm matches. Size tells how often a clone was seen (once, few, many) or the class of an expanded clone, and some rows leave it out.

v_gene: TRBV4-2
abundance: few
d_gene: NA
j_gene: TRBJ2-3
CDR3nt: TGTGCCAGCAGCCAAGAACCACATGGAGATACGCAGTATTTT
CDR3aa: CASSQEPHGDTQYF

v_gene: TRBV2
abundance: many
d_gene: NA
j_gene: TRBJ2-1
CDR3nt: TGTGCCAGCAGAGATAAACTACGTAACAATGAGCAGTTCTTC
CDR3aa: CASRDKLRNNEQFF

v_gene: TRBV4-2
abundance: NA
d_gene: NA
j_gene: TRBJ2-7
CDR3nt: TGTGCCAGCAGCCACAAGGGGGTTAACGAGCAGTACTTC
CDR3aa: CASSHKGVNEQYF

v_gene: TRBV12-3/TRBV12-4
abundance: NA
d_gene: NA
j_gene: TRBJ2-5
CDR3nt: TGTGCCAGCAAGGTGGCCACTCGAGGGGCCCAGTACTTC
CDR3aa: CASKVATRGAQYF

v_gene: TRBV6-2/TRBV6-3
abundance: once
d_gene: TRBD1
j_gene: TRBJ1-5
CDR3nt: TGTGCCAGCAGTTTTGGACAGGCCTATAGCAATCAGCCCCAGCATTTT
CDR3aa: CASSFGQAYSNQPQHF

v_gene: TRBV20-1
abundance: NA
d_gene: NA
j_gene: TRBJ1-3
CDR3nt: TGCAGTGCTAGAGATTGGAGAGCCTCTGGAAACACCATATATTTT
CDR3aa: CSARDWRASGNTIYF

v_gene: TRBV20-1
abundance: many
d_gene: NA
j_gene: TRBJ1-1
CDR3nt: TGCAGTGCGACCAAGGGGGGGATGAACACTGAAGCTTTCTTT
CDR3aa: CSATKGGMNTEAFF

v_gene: TRBV6-2/TRBV6-3
abundance: NA
d_gene: TRBD2
j_gene: TRBJ2-1
CDR3nt: TGTGCCAGCAGTTTCCCCGGGACTAGCGGCTACAATGAGCAGTTCTTC
CDR3aa: CASSFPGTSGYNEQFF

v_gene: TRBV7-9
abundance: few
d_gene: TRBD1
j_gene: TRBJ1-2
CDR3nt: TGTGCCAGCAGCTTACCGGGACAGGGGGCCCATGGCTACACCTTC
CDR3aa: CASSLPGQGAHGYTF

v_gene: TRBV7-8
abundance: NA
d_gene: NA
j_gene: TRBJ2-7
CDR3nt: TGTGCCAGCAGCCCGGGCTGGTCCTACGAGCAGTACTTC
CDR3aa: CASSPGWSYEQYF

v_gene: TRBV20-1
abundance: NA
d_gene: NA
j_gene: TRBJ2-3
CDR3nt: TGCAGTGCTAGAGTCTTTGGGGACACGCAGTATTTT
CDR3aa: CSARVFGDTQYF

v_gene: TRBV27
abundance: NA
d_gene: NA
j_gene: TRBJ2-1
CDR3nt: TGTGCCAGCAGTTCGCCCTACAGGGTCCCCCCTTACAATGAGCAGTTCTTC
CDR3aa: CASSSPYRVPPYNEQFF

v_gene: TRBV30
abundance: NA
d_gene: NA
j_gene: TRBJ1-1
CDR3nt: TGTGCCTGTCGGGGGCCAACTGAAGCTTTCTTT
CDR3aa: CACRGPTEAFF

v_gene: TRBV7-2
abundance: NA
d_gene: TRBD2
j_gene: TRBJ2-1
CDR3nt: TGTGCCAGCAGCTTCGAGGTCGGGAGGGCGAGGAATGAGCAGTTCTTC
CDR3aa: CASSFEVGRARNEQFF

v_gene: TRBV15
abundance: NA
d_gene: NA
j_gene: TRBJ2-2
CDR3nt: TGTGCCACCAGCAGAGATGTTGGGGGATCCGGGGAGCTGTTTTTT
CDR3aa: CATSRDVGGSGELFF

v_gene: TRBV7-2
abundance: NA
d_gene: TRBD1
j_gene: TRBJ1-1
CDR3nt: TGTGCCAGCAGCTGGCGACAGGGGGCTACCGAAGCTTTCTTT
CDR3aa: CASSWRQGATEAFF

v_gene: TRBV7-2
abundance: NA
d_gene: NA
j_gene: TRBJ2-7
CDR3nt: TGTGCCAGCAGCTTAAGTAGCGTACAAACCTACGAGCAGTACTTC
CDR3aa: CASSLSSVQTYEQYF

v_gene: TRBV20-1
abundance: once
d_gene: NA
j_gene: TRBJ1-5
CDR3nt: TGCAGTGCCGAAAGATGGGTTGATAGGGGCAATCAGCCCCAGCATTTT
CDR3aa: CSAERWVDRGNQPQHF

v_gene: TRBV7-2
abundance: NA
d_gene: NA
j_gene: TRBJ1-2
CDR3nt: TGTGCCAGCAGCTTAGATCCAGGGCTCTATGGCTACACCTTC
CDR3aa: CASSLDPGLYGYTF

v_gene: TRBV6-5
abundance: NA
d_gene: NA
j_gene: TRBJ1-2
CDR3nt: TGTGCCAGCAGTTACACAGAAGGGTATGGCTACACCTTC
CDR3aa: CASSYTEGYGYTF

v_gene: TRBV20-1
abundance: few
d_gene: NA
j_gene: TRBJ1-3
CDR3nt: TGCAGTGCTAGAGGACAGAGGGGAAACACCATATATTTT
CDR3aa: CSARGQRGNTIYF

v_gene: TRBV20-1
abundance: NA
d_gene: NA
j_gene: TRBJ2-2
CDR3nt: TGCAGTGCTAGGGGTTCAGGGGTCGGGCAGAACGGGGAGCTGTTTTTT
CDR3aa: CSARGSGVGQNGELFF

v_gene: TRBV12-3/TRBV12-4
abundance: NA
d_gene: TRBD1
j_gene: TRBJ1-5
CDR3nt: TGTGCCAGCAGCTCATCCGGGACAGAAAATCACCCCCAGCATTTT
CDR3aa: CASSSSGTENHPQHF

v_gene: TRBV25-1
abundance: NA
d_gene: NA
j_gene: TRBJ2-2
CDR3nt: TGTGCCAGCATGGGCAGAACAGTAGTCGGGGAGCTGTTTTTT
CDR3aa: CASMGRTVVGELFF

v_gene: TRBV6-1
abundance: once
d_gene: NA
j_gene: TRBJ2-5
CDR3nt: TGTGCCAGCAGAGAACAGGGTATGGAGACCCAGTACTTC
CDR3aa: CASREQGMETQYF

v_gene: TRBV20-1
abundance: NA
d_gene: TRBD2
j_gene: TRBJ2-1
CDR3nt: TGCAGTGCTAGAGCTCTCGGCCGGGGACTAGCAGACAATGAGCAGTTCTTC
CDR3aa: CSARALGRGLADNEQFF

v_gene: TRBV18
abundance: many
d_gene: TRBD2
j_gene: TRBJ2-6
CDR3nt: TGTGCCAGCTCAAGGACTAGCGGGGCTCGAAGCACTGGGGCCAACGTCCTGACTTTC
CDR3aa: CASSRTSGARSTGANVLTF

v_gene: TRBV5-1
abundance: few
d_gene: NA
j_gene: TRBJ2-5
CDR3nt: TGCGCCAGCAGCTTGGCCGGGACACGAGAGACCCAGTACTTC
CDR3aa: CASSLAGTRETQYF

v_gene: TRBV9
abundance: NA
d_gene: NA
j_gene: TRBJ1-2
CDR3nt: TGTGCCAGCAGCTCAAAAGCAGGGAGTTTCGGCTACACCTTC
CDR3aa: CASSSKAGSFGYTF

v_gene: TRBV11-2
abundance: NA
d_gene: NA
j_gene: TRBJ1-4
CDR3nt: TGTGCCAGTAAAACGACAAAGGGCCGCGCGTTAATTAATGAAAAACTGTTTTTT
CDR3aa: CASKTTKGRALINEKLFF

v_gene: TRBV29-1
abundance: few
d_gene: TRBD2
j_gene: TRBJ2-1
CDR3nt: TGCAGCGTTGATAAAAGACTAGCGGGGGGGTACAATGAGCAGTTCTTC
CDR3aa: CSVDKRLAGGYNEQFF

v_gene: TRBV19
abundance: few
d_gene: TRBD1
j_gene: TRBJ2-5
CDR3nt: TGTGCCAGTAGTGCCGGCCGGGACAGGGAAGAGACCCAGTACTTC
CDR3aa: CASSAGRDREETQYF

v_gene: TRBV20-1
abundance: few
d_gene: TRBD2
j_gene: TRBJ2-2
CDR3nt: TGCAGTGCAAGGACTAGCGGGAGGGTGGCGAACACCGGGGAGCTGTTTTTT
CDR3aa: CSARTSGRVANTGELFF

v_gene: TRBV20-1
abundance: few
d_gene: TRBD2
j_gene: TRBJ2-1
CDR3nt: TGCAGTGCTCCTAGCGGGGCCTACAATGAGCAGTTCTTC
CDR3aa: CSAPSGAYNEQFF

v_gene: TRBV11-3
abundance: NA
d_gene: TRBD2
j_gene: TRBJ2-3
CDR3nt: TGTGCCAGCAGCCCGGGACTAGCGGGAGAGCTAGATACGCAGTATTTT
CDR3aa: CASSPGLAGELDTQYF

v_gene: TRBV20-1
abundance: few
d_gene: TRBD2
j_gene: TRBJ2-7
CDR3nt: TGCAGTGTTATGAAGCGGGAGGGCCGTTACGAGCAGTACTTC
CDR3aa: CSVMKREGRYEQYF

v_gene: TRBV6-1
abundance: NA
d_gene: TRBD1
j_gene: TRBJ1-2
CDR3nt: TGTGCCAGCAAACCGGGACAGGGGGCTGGCTACACCTTC
CDR3aa: CASKPGQGAGYTF

v_gene: TRBV29-1
abundance: NA
d_gene: NA
j_gene: TRBJ1-1
CDR3nt: TGCAGCGTCCGCCTGAACACTGAAGCTTTCTTT
CDR3aa: CSVRLNTEAFF

v_gene: TRBV5-1
abundance: few
d_gene: NA
j_gene: TRBJ1-2
CDR3nt: TGCGCCAGCAGCTTGGAGGCGGGTAGTTGGACCTACACCTTC
CDR3aa: CASSLEAGSWTYTF

v_gene: TRBV7-2
abundance: few
d_gene: NA
j_gene: TRBJ2-1
CDR3nt: TGTGCCAGCAGCTTAGCGGTGGTAAATGAGCAGTTCTTC
CDR3aa: CASSLAVVNEQFF

v_gene: TRBV20-1
abundance: NA
d_gene: NA
j_gene: TRBJ2-1
CDR3nt: TGCAGTGCTAGAGATAGGGGATCATATCGGGGCAATGAGCAGTTCTTC
CDR3aa: CSARDRGSYRGNEQFF

v_gene: TRBV5-1
abundance: NA
d_gene: NA
j_gene: TRBJ2-2
CDR3nt: TGCGCCAGCAGCTTGTCCCTGCTGTTGGCCGGGGAGCTGTTTTTT
CDR3aa: CASSLSLLLAGELFF

v_gene: TRBV7-8
abundance: NA
d_gene: NA
j_gene: TRBJ1-3
CDR3nt: TGTGCCAGCAGCTGGGCCCGTTCTCCCGACCTCTCTGGAAACACCATATATTTT
CDR3aa: CASSWARSPDLSGNTIYF